The rows below give T cell receptor beta chains drawn from one sample of a study of shared clonotypes between healthy human individuals. Data came from immunoSEQ multiplex PCR; TCRdb stores just in-frame clones and leaves some out. Among over 2,000,000 clones listed, roughly 93% were seen once. Material: naive CD8+ T cells from PBMCs. The receptors were gathered from a man aged 18 to 29 in good health. Some clones in this sample may be carry-over from other donors' samples. Each CDR3 is given without its conserved first and last residue. Fields, in order: D gene, V gene, clone size, J gene, CDR3 protein. The D gene is left open where the match is weak. Expanded clones are given a class, and other clones once, few, many or no size at all.

D gene: NA; V gene: TRBV21-1; clone size: NA; J gene: TRBJ2-7; CDR3 protein: ASSKGGTQISYEQY
D gene: NA; V gene: TRBV4-3; clone size: NA; J gene: TRBJ2-3; CDR3 protein: ASSRREPDTQY
D gene: NA; V gene: TRBV5-5; clone size: NA; J gene: TRBJ1-5; CDR3 protein: ASSLEGRSNQPQH
D gene: TRBD2; V gene: TRBV6-6; clone size: NA; J gene: TRBJ2-1; CDR3 protein: ASSYAGTTYNEQF
D gene: TRBD1; V gene: TRBV29-1; clone size: NA; J gene: TRBJ2-3; CDR3 protein: SVAGDRASTDTQY
D gene: NA; V gene: TRBV6-5; clone size: NA; J gene: TRBJ2-1; CDR3 protein: ASSWGLWGNEQF
D gene: TRBD1; V gene: TRBV28; clone size: NA; J gene: TRBJ2-1; CDR3 protein: ASIGTGSHEQF
D gene: NA; V gene: TRBV13; clone size: NA; J gene: TRBJ2-3; CDR3 protein: ASSWGTSAADTQY
D gene: TRBD2; V gene: TRBV11-2; clone size: NA; J gene: TRBJ2-7; CDR3 protein: ASSLGAGASYEQY
D gene: NA; V gene: TRBV19; clone size: few; J gene: TRBJ1-5; CDR3 protein: ASSITGYSNQPQH
D gene: TRBD2; V gene: TRBV9; clone size: NA; J gene: TRBJ2-1; CDR3 protein: ASSGTSGRSNEQF
D gene: NA; V gene: TRBV7-9; clone size: NA; J gene: TRBJ2-6; CDR3 protein: ASSLGVSGANVLT
D gene: NA; V gene: TRBV5-6; clone size: NA; J gene: TRBJ2-7; CDR3 protein: ASRYWSSYEQY
D gene: NA; V gene: TRBV4-3; clone size: once; J gene: TRBJ2-5; CDR3 protein: ASSPITGMVPETQY